What follows describes a single TCR beta chain. As processed by the authors: Estimation of nucleated cell counts was performed using reference gene primer amplification. The table came from immunoSEQ multiplex PCR; TCRdb's copy has only in-frame clones and leaves some out. Clone size and V and J calls were adopted from that table, with D and trimming inferred from the DNA. The sample lists some 210,000 clones, under 90% occurring once. These data are taken from a study of blood T cell repertoires in COVID-19. Study at large: The cDNA or gDNA used as material had been derived from T cells, B-cell-depleted T cells, or PBMCs.

The CDR3 spans 16 residues. Trimming stripped 0 bases from V and 3 bases from J, with 12 bases between. Germline V gives CDR1 SGDLS, CDR2 YYNGEE. The sample comprised peripheral blood. The V and J genes are TRBV9 and TRBJ1-4, with D possibly matching TRBD1 (6 bases). This TCR was recovered from a man aged 60-69 years who had recovered from COVID-19. For the CDR3, the DNA is TGTGCCAGCAGCGTAGGAGGGGGATTTGCTAATGAAAAACTGTTTTTT. Translating it yields CASSVGGGFANEKLFF.